Listed here are 5 T cell receptor beta chains from one sample, sequenced in a study of blood T cell repertoires in COVID-19. TCRdb keeps only in-frame clones here, not all; method: immunoSEQ multiplex PCR. The repertoire has about 69,000 clones, roughly three quarters of them found once; the top ten carry 16%. Specimen: peripheral blood. These TCRs come from a man aged 55-75 years with acute or convalescent COVID-19.

This chain connects TRBV4-1 to TRBJ2-1; 7 positions match TRBD2. The CDR3 has 14 residues. Per the germline V gene, CDR1 is MGHRA and CDR2 is YSYEKL. V lost 1 base to trimming and J lost 5 bases; unmatched junction nucleotides: 2. Here the CDR3 reads CASSQVGGDNEQFF. In DNA, the CDR3 is TGCGCCAGCAGCCAAGTTGGGGGGGACAATGAGCAGTTCTTC.

J is TRBJ1-1 and V is TRBV6-5; 8 positions agree with TRBD1. The CDR3 is 15 amino acids. The J segment lost 0 bases and the V segment lost 0 bases, leaving 0 bases of the junction unmatched. CDR1 is MNHEY and CDR2 is SVGAGI in the germline V gene. The CDR3, as DNA: TGTGCCAGCAGTTACTCGACAGGGGTGAACACTGAAGCTTTCTTT. Encoded protein: CASSYSTGVNTEAFF.

This chain uses TRBV2 with TRBJ2-3, with D unclear. The germline V gene encodes CDR1 SNHLY and CDR2 FYNNEI. The CDR3 consists of 14 residues. V was clipped by 6 bases and J by 2 bases, with 12 bases between them. The CDR3 DNA is TGTGCCAGCAGGCAGTATGCGGTCACAGATACGCAGTATTTT. Protein: CASRQYAVTDTQYF.

This clone was counted only a few times. The genes are TRBV7-3 and TRBJ2-1; 7 nucleotides line up with TRBD2. Germline V CDR1 and CDR2: SGHTA, FQGTGA. The V gene end was trimmed by 6 bases and the J gene end by 6 bases; junction bases not matched to a gene: 11. This CDR3 has 15 amino acids. The CDR3 loop reads CASSPTGGETNEQFF. For the CDR3, the DNA is TGTGCCAGCAGTCCCACTGGGGGGGAAACCAATGAGCAGTTCTTC.

The gene calls are TRBV9 and TRBJ2-2; the match to TRBD2 covers 16 bases. Germline CDR1 SGDLS, CDR2 YYNGEE. CDR3 length: 18 amino acids. V gave up 4 bases and J gave up 6 bases; unmatched junction bases: 9. The CDR3 region is CASSIRGTSGGAPGELFF. In DNA, the CDR3 is TGTGCCAGCAGCATCCGGGGGACTAGCGGGGGGGCCCCCGGGGAGCTGTTTTTT.